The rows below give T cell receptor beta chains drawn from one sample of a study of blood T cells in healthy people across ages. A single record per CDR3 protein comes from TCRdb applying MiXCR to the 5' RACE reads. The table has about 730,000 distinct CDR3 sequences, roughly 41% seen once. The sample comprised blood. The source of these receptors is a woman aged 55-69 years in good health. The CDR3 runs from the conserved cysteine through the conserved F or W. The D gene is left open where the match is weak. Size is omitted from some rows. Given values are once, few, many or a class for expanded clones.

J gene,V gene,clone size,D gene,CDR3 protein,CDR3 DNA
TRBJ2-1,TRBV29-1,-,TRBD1,CSVNSDRTYNEQFF,TGCAGCGTGAATTCGGACAGGACCTACAATGAGCAGTTCTTC
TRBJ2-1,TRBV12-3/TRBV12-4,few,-,CASSLNSEEGNEQFF,TGTGCCAGCAGTTTAAACAGCGAAGAAGGGAATGAGCAGTTCTTC
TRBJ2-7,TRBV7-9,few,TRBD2,CASSSVRTSGRQNYEQYF,TGTGCCAGCAGCTCAGTCCGGACTAGCGGGAGGCAAAACTACGAGCAGTACTTC
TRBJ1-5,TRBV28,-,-,CASSFRFSNQPQHF,TGTGCCAGCAGTTTTCGGTTTAGCAATCAGCCCCAGCATTTT
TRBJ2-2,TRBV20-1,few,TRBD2,CSAPHPQRGTNTGELFF,TGCAGTGCTCCCCACCCCCAGCGGGGGACGAACACCGGGGAGCTGTTTTTT
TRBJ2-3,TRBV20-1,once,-,CSARDQWGKGKDTQYF,TGCAGTGCTAGAGATCAATGGGGAAAGGGTAAAGATACGCAGTATTTT
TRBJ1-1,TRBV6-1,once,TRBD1,CASSAVETGSEAFF,TGTGCCAGCAGCGCCGTAGAGACAGGGTCTGAAGCTTTCTTT
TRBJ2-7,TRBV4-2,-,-,CASSQDWFSYEQYF,TGTGCCAGCAGCCAAGATTGGTTCTCCTACGAGCAGTACTTC
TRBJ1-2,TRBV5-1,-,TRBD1,CASSPQTGSKGYTF,TGCGCCAGCAGCCCCCAGACAGGGAGTAAAGGCTACACCTTC
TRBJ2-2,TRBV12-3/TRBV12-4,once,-,CASSADEDGELFF,TGTGCCAGCAGTGCCGATGAGGACGGGGAGCTGTTTTTT
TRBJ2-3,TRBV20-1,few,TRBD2,CSAPSLRGGADTQYF,TGCAGTGCCCCCTCGTTGCGGGGGGGGGCAGATACGCAGTATTTT
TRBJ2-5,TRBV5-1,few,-,CASSLNGGNQETQYF,TGCGCCAGCAGCCTAAACGGGGGAAACCAAGAGACCCAGTACTTC
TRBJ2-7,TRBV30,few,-,CAWRENYEQYF,TGTGCCTGGAGAGAGAACTACGAGCAGTACTTC
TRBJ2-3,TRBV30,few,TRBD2,CAWSVWGGSTDTQYF,TGTGCCTGGAGTGTTTGGGGGGGAAGCACAGATACGCAGTATTTT
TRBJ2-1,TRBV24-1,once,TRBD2,CATSDRAPTSELYNEQFF,TGTGCCACCAGTGATCGAGCCCCAACTAGCGAACTATACAATGAGCAGTTCTTC
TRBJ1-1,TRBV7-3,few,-,CASSDTGTRTEAFF,TGTGCCAGTAGCGACACTGGGACACGCACTGAAGCTTTCTTT
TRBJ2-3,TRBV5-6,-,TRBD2,CASRPLSGGAEKDTQYF,TGTGCCAGCAGACCACTTAGCGGGGGGGCCGAGAAAGATACGCAGTATTTT
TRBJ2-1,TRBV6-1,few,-,CASSKARVSEQFF,TGTGCCAGCAGTAAAGCCAGGGTTTCTGAGCAGTTCTTC
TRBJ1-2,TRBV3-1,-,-,CASSHAGGYTF,TGTGCCAGCAGCCATGCGGGGGGCTACACCTTC
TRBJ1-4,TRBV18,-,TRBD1,CASSRDRAENEKLFF,TGTGCCAGCTCTCGGGACAGGGCAGAGAATGAAAAACTGTTTTTT
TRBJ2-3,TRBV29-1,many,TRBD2,CSSTGEGSTDTQYF,TGCAGCTCCACTGGGGAGGGGAGCACAGATACGCAGTATTTT
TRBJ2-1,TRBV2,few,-,CASSGQRTYNEQFF,TGTGCCAGCAGTGGTCAGCGAACCTACAATGAGCAGTTCTTC
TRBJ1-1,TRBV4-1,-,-,CASSPPVGTGPTEAFF,TGCGCCAGCAGCCCCCCGGTGGGAACAGGGCCAACTGAAGCTTTCTTT
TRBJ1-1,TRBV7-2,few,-,CASSQEAWQNTEAFF,TGTGCCAGCAGCCAAGAAGCGTGGCAGAACACTGAAGCTTTCTTT
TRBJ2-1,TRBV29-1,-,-,CSSLTTLTMKQFF,TGCAGCTCACTTACCACCCTTACAATGAAGCAGTTCTTC
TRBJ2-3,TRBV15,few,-,CATSRALDTQYF,TGTGCCACCAGCAGGGCTCTAGATACGCAGTATTTT
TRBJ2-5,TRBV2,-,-,CASSHLTGRREETQYF,TGTGCCAGCAGTCACCTAACAGGGCGGAGGGAAGAGACCCAGTACTTC
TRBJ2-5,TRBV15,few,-,CATYAVNQETQYF,TGTGCCACCTATGCAGTGAACCAAGAGACCCAGTACTTC
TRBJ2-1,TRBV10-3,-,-,CAISERTAGQNEQFF,TGTGCCATCAGTGAGAGGACCGCTGGGCAGAATGAGCAGTTCTTC
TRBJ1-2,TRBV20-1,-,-,CSARVSIGGIGYTF,TGCAGTGCTAGAGTTTCGATCGGAGGAATTGGCTACACCTTC
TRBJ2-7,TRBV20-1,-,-,CSVGSPYEQYF,TGCAGTGTGGGTAGTCCCTACGAGCAGTACTTC
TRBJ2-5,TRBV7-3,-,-,CASSPGAGAGETQYF,TGTGCCAGCAGCCCAGGGGCGGGGGCAGGGGAGACCCAGTACTTC
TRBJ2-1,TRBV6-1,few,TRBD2,CASRGLAGVGSYNEQFF,TGTGCCAGCAGAGGACTAGCGGGAGTTGGCTCCTACAATGAGCAGTTCTTC
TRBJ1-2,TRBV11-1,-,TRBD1,CASSSGGSNYGYTF,TGTGCCAGCAGCTCAGGGGGCTCGAACTATGGCTACACCTTC
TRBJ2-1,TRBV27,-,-,CASSFRDLGIGGQFF,TGTGCCAGCAGTTTCCGGGACTTGGGAATTGGAGGGCAGTTCTTC
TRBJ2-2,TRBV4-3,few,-,CASSQDISDRELFF,TGCGCCAGCAGCCAAGATATCAGTGACCGGGAGCTGTTTTTT
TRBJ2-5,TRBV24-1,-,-,CAISTWVYF,TGTGCCATTTCGACATGGGTGTACTTC
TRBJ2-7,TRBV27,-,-,CVSSLFGTGSHNEQYF,TGTGTCAGCAGTTTATTCGGAACAGGGTCACACAACGAGCAGTACTTC
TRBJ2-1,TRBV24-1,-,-,CATSRGENNEQFF,TGTGCCACCAGCCGGGGCGAGAACAATGAGCAGTTCTTC
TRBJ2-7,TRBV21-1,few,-,CASSGHSKRGWFYEQYF,TGTGCCAGCAGCGGACACTCTAAACGGGGGTGGTTCTACGAGCAGTACTTC
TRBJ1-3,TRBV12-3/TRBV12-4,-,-,CASSRPGSSGNTIYF,TGTGCCAGCAGTCGCCCGGGGAGCTCTGGAAACACCATATATTTT
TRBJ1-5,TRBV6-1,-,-,CASSAPAGIPYSNQPQHF,TGTGCCAGCAGTGCCCCAGCGGGGATCCCCTATAGCAATCAGCCCCAGCATTTT
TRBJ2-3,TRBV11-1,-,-,CASSSLQGRRTDTQYF,TGTGCCAGCAGCTCCTTACAGGGGAGGAGAACAGATACGCAGTATTTT
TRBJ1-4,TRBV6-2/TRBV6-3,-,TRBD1,CASKADRVGEKLFF,TGTGCCAGCAAAGCAGACAGGGTTGGTGAAAAACTGTTTTTT
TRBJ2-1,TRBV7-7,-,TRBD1,CASSPDRNNEQFF,TGTGCTAGCAGCCCGGACAGGAACAATGAGCAGTTCTTC
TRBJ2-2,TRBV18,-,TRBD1,CASSPPNAGGNTGELFF,TGTGCCAGCTCACCCCCTAATGCAGGGGGGAACACCGGGGAGCTGTTTTTT
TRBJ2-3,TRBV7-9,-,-,CASRYPEGGDTQYF,TGTGCCAGCAGATACCCGGAGGGGGGGGATACGCAGTATTTT
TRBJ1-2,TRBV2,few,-,CASSEDWGGYTF,TGTGCCAGCAGTGAAGATTGGGGTGGCTACACCTTC
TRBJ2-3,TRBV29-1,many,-,CSVSAGTHRTDTQYF,TGCAGCGTATCAGCCGGGACTCACCGCACAGATACGCAGTATTTT
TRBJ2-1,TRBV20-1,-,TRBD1,CSANPGTGGKEQFF,TGCAGTGCCAATCCCGGGACAGGGGGCAAGGAGCAGTTCTTC
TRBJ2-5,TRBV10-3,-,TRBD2,CAISGEGLADTQETQYF,TGTGCCATCAGCGGAGAGGGACTAGCGGATACTCAAGAGACCCAGTACTTC
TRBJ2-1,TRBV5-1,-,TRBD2,CASSPRLANEQFF,TGCGCCAGCAGCCCCAGACTAGCCAATGAGCAGTTCTTC
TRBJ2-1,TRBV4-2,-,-,CASSQEDPDYNEQFF,TGTGCCAGCAGCCAAGAGGACCCCGACTACAATGAGCAGTTCTTC
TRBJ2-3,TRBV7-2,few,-,CASSFLSSRRTDTQYF,TGTGCCAGCAGCTTTCTCAGTTCGCGGCGCACAGATACGCAGTATTTT
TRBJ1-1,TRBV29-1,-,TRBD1,CSVQRVWTGLDAEAFF,TGCAGCGTCCAACGGGTGTGGACAGGGCTTGACGCTGAAGCTTTCTTT